Each of the 25 T cell receptor beta chains below was sequenced from the same sample in a study of cytomegalovirus exposure and HLA in healthy donors. TCRdb keeps only in-frame clones here, not all; method: immunoSEQ multiplex PCR. The table shows approximately 60,000 clones, with around nine tenths occurring only once. Input material: PBMCs. These receptors were collected from a man younger than 35 in good health and CMV-seronegative.

This clone was counted only a few times. The chain carries TRBV19 and TRBJ1-2, with 10 positions matching TRBD1. Per germline, CDR1 LNHDA and CDR2 SQIVND (reference sequence). The CDR3 has 13 residues. J lost 8 bases, V lost 10 bases, and 10 bases had no gene match. In nucleotides, the CDR3 is TGTGCCACCTTCAGACAGGGGGCAGGGGGCTACACCTTC. Translation gives CATFRQGAGGYTF.

This clone was seen a handful of times. The germline gene is not matched at one end of the junction; a read error may be the cause. The gene calls are TRBV6-5 and TRBJ2-3; 10 bases agree with TRBD2. Germline V gives CDR1 MNHEY, CDR2 SVGAGI. This CDR3 has 13 residues. The CDR3 is CASSYSPEGLAEF. The CDR3 nucleotides are TGTGCCAGCAGTTACTCCCCGGAAGGACTAGCGGAATTT.

The V and J genes are TRBV19 and TRBJ1-1, with D perhaps matching TRBD1 (6 bases). The CDR3 has 15 residues. The V and J ends lost 7 bases and 5 bases respectively, with 20 bases between them. Germline V gives CDR1 LNHDA, CDR2 SQIVND (reference sequence). CDR3 sequence: CASTPFARGRTEAFF. In nucleotides, the CDR3 is TGTGCCAGTACCCCTTTCGCCAGGGGTCGGACTGAAGCTTTCTTT.

This chain links TRBV7-3 with TRBJ2-3; maybe TRBD2 (5 bases). Trimming removed 5 bases from V and 0 bases from J, with 9 bases in between. CDR1 and CDR2 (germline): SGHTA, FQGTGA. The CDR3 has 14 amino acids. CDR3 sequence (DNA): TGTGCCAGCAGCCAAGGACTTAGCACAGATACGCAGTATTTT. Its translation: CASSQGLSTDTQYF.

The V and J genes are TRBV28 and TRBJ1-5, with 7 bases identical to TRBD1. CDR1 MDHEN and CDR2 SYDVKM come from the germline V gene. The CDR3 runs to 13 residues. Trimming at V came to 6 bases and at J to 7 bases, leaving 6 bases not matched to a gene. CDR3 residues: CASSSTGYQPQHF. The CDR3 DNA is TGTGCCAGCAGCTCGACAGGGTACCAGCCCCAGCATTTT. The full variable domain, completed using reference TRBV28 and TRBJ1-5, is DVKVTQSSRYLVKRTGEKVFLECVQDMDHENMFWYRQDPGLGLRLIYFSYDVKMKEKGDIPEGYSVSREKKERFSLILESASTNQTSMYLCASSSTGYQPQHFGDGTRLSIL.

This chain links TRBV5-1 with TRBJ1-1; D perhaps matches TRBD1 (5 bases). With 5 bases removed from V and 8 bases from J, the gap between germline ends came to 16 bases. Germline CDR1 is SGHRS and CDR2 is YFSETQ. This CDR3 region has 13 residues. The CDR3 DNA is TGCGCCAGCAGACGAAGAACAGGCGAAGAAGCTTTCTTT. It specifies CASRRRTGEEAFF.

This clone was detected only once. V and J are TRBV27 and TRBJ2-3; 8 nucleotides agree with TRBD2. V shed 5 bases, J shed 3 bases, and the junction held 13 bases outside the gene matches. The CDR3 loop spans 17 amino acids. Germline lookup yields CDR1 MNHEY and CDR2 SMNVEV (reference sequence). The CDR3: CASSTLLTGTRTDTQYF. CDR3 nucleotide sequence: TGTGCCAGCAGTACCCTTCTAACCGGGACTAGAACAGATACGCAGTATTTT.

This chain connects TRBV15 to TRBJ1-5; D is uncertain. In germline, CDR1 is LNHNV, CDR2 YYDKDF (reference sequence). The V gene lost 1 base and the J gene lost 2 bases, with 3 bases spanning the gap. This CDR3 contains 13 residues. The CDR3 spells CATSRAGNQPQHF. The CDR3 nucleotides are TGTGCCACCAGCAGAGCAGGCAATCAGCCCCAGCATTTT.

This sequence joins TRBV6-1 and TRBJ2-5; TRBD2 matches at 8 bases. The CDR3 has 15 amino acids. Germline loops: CDR1 MNHNS, CDR2 SASEGT. Trimming took 6 bases from V and 7 from J; bases not matched to a gene: 13. The CDR3 DNA sequence: TGTGCCAGCAGCCCCATGGCGGGGGGCAGCTTGACCCAGTACTTC. Translating gives CASSPMAGGSLTQYF.

The gene calls are TRBV5-1 and TRBJ2-7; 10 bases fit TRBD2. J was trimmed by 2 bases and V by 0 bases; bases with no gene match: 5. CDR1 and CDR2 from the germline V gene are SGHRS and YFSETQ. There are 16 residues in the CDR3. Here the CDR3 reads CASSLGTLAGAYEQYF. CDR3 coding DNA: TGCGCCAGCAGCTTGGGGACCCTAGCGGGAGCCTACGAGCAGTACTTC.

The rearrangement joins TRBV11-3 to TRBJ2-1; maybe TRBD2 (6 bases). The CDR3 is made up of 16 amino acids. Deletions cut 1 base from V and 7 bases from J, with 17 bases between. Germline-derived CDR1 and CDR2 are SGHNT and YENEEA. DNA of the CDR3: TGTGCCAGCAGCTTAGGGGGACTTAACCCTCCAAATGAGCAGTTCTTC. Translating gives CASSLGGLNPPNEQFF.

The chain recombines TRBV5-1 with TRBJ2-7; 10 nucleotides agree with TRBD2. The CDR3 extends over 16 amino acids. The germline V gene encodes CDR1 SGHRS and CDR2 YFSETQ. Germline trimming cut 1 base from V and 2 bases from J; bases unmatched to any gene: 6. This CDR3 is CASSLRLAGEPYEQYF. The CDR3 DNA follows: TGCGCCAGCAGCTTGCGGCTAGCGGGGGAACCCTACGAGCAGTACTTC.

The J gene is TRBJ2-3, the V gene TRBV4-2, with 8 nucleotides matching TRBD2. The germline CDR1 and CDR2 sequences are LGHNA and YNFKEQ. CDR3 length: 19 residues. Trimming took 4 bases from V and 2 from J; bases not matched to a gene: 17. The CDR3 sequence: CASSPKKFRAGGNTDTQYF. The CDR3 bases are TGTGCCAGCAGCCCCAAAAAATTTCGGGCGGGGGGCAACACAGATACGCAGTATTTT.

The V gene is TRBV28, the J gene TRBJ1-2; weak D call: TRBD1 (6 bases). From germline, CDR1 is MDHEN and CDR2 SYDVKM. With 6 bases removed from V and 4 bases from J, the gap between germline ends came to 21 bases. The CDR3 is made up of 16 amino acids. CDR3 nucleotide sequence: TGTGCCAGCAGCCCCCAGACAGGAGTAGGGGGCTATGGCTACACCTTC. Amino acid sequence: CASSPQTGVGGYGYTF.

This clone was observed a few times. This chain uses TRBV6-1 with TRBJ1-3, with D tentatively TRBD1 (6 bases). This CDR3 is built from 15 residues. CDR1 is MNHNS, CDR2 SASEGT, per germline. V was trimmed by 5 bases and J by 0 bases, leaving 11 bases between them. CDR3 in amino acids: CASSRSGDSGNTIYF. CDR3 nucleotide sequence: TGTGCCAGCAGTCGGTCAGGGGACTCTGGAAACACCATATATTTT.

The V call is TRBV6-1, the J call TRBJ1-1; tentative D call: TRBD1 (5 bases). Germline V gene sequence: CDR1 MNHNS, CDR2 SASEGT. The CDR3 runs 11 residues. V was trimmed by 8 bases and J by 5 bases, leaving 9 bases between them. The CDR3 DNA sequence: TGTGCCAGCCAGGGCCCGACTGAAGCTTTCTTT. This gives the protein CASQGPTEAFF.

The chain has TRBV21-1 and TRBJ1-2. TRBV21-1 is listed as a pseudogene. The CDR3 has 15 residues. The CDR3 protein is CASSNRGDQNYGYTF. CDR3 in DNA: TGTGCCAGCAGCAATCGGGGAGACCAAAACTATGGCTACACCTTC.

The chain joins TRBV7-3 to TRBJ1-1, with a weak D call TRBD1 (6 bases). Germline V gene data show CDR1 as SGHTA and CDR2 as FQGTGA. Trimming left V 4 bases short and J 3 bases short, with 9 bases between. CDR3 length: 13 amino acids. The CDR3 is CASSWTDDTEAFF. CDR3 DNA sequence: TGTGCCAGCAGCTGGACAGACGACACTGAAGCTTTCTTT.

This chain joins TRBV4-1 and TRBJ2-7; D is possibly TRBD2 (5 bases). Germline CDR1 MGHRA, CDR2 YSYEKL. Trimming removed 4 bases from V and 0 bases from J, with 10 bases in between. This CDR3 contains 14 residues. The CDR3 bases are TGCGCCAGCAGCCTGAGGGTTAGCTCCTACGAGCAGTACTTC. This translates into CASSLRVSSYEQYF.

J is TRBJ2-5 and V is TRBV4-1, with D unclear. Deletions cut 3 bases from V and 5 bases from J, with 10 bases between. Germline V gene data show CDR1 as MGHRA and CDR2 as YSYEKL. This CDR3 contains 13 residues. CDR3: CASSQALEETQYF. The CDR3 nucleotides are TGCGCCAGCAGCCAGGCCTTGGAGGAGACCCAGTACTTC.

V usage is TRBV6-6 and J usage is TRBJ2-3, with 13 bases identical to TRBD2. The length of the CDR3 is 16 residues. The V segment lost 2 bases and the J segment 4 bases; nucleotides outside the gene matches: 3. Looked up from germline, CDR1 is MNHNY and CDR2 is SVGAGI (reference sequence). Here the CDR3 DNA reads TGTGCCAGCAGTTACCCGGGACTAGCGGGATCAGATACGCAGTATTTT. Translated: CASSYPGLAGSDTQYF.

This clone was seen just once. The J gene is TRBJ1-1, the V gene TRBV6-1, with 7 bases that match TRBD1. The CDR3 extends over 15 amino acids. The trim removed 0 bases at V and 1 base at J, leaving 2 bases unmatched. Germline loops: CDR1 MNHNS, CDR2 SASEGT. The CDR3 bases are TGTGCCAGCAGTGAAGCTCCAGGGGGGAACACTGAAGCTTTCTTT. Protein sequence: CASSEAPGGNTEAFF.

The rearrangement joins TRBV27 to TRBJ2-5; D is possibly TRBD1 (5 bases). This CDR3 region has 17 residues. Germline loops: CDR1 MNHEY, CDR2 SMNVEV (reference sequence). Trimming took 2 bases from V and 2 from J, leaving 18 bases between them. The CDR3 nucleotides are TGTGCCAGCAGTTTACGTTCAGGGTCGGCGTGGCAAGAGACCCAGTACTTC. Amino acids: CASSLRSGSAWQETQYF.

The rearrangement links TRBV7-9 to TRBJ1-2; 7 nucleotides agree with TRBD1. Per the germline V gene, CDR1 is SEHNR and CDR2 is FQNEAQ (reference sequence). V gave up 5 bases and J gave up 6 bases; unmatched junction bases: 3. The CDR3 covers 12 residues. The CDR3: CASSPTGNGYTF. The CDR3 DNA is TGTGCCAGCAGCCCGACAGGGAATGGCTACACCTTC.

This chain joins TRBV6-1 and TRBJ2-3; a weak D match, TRBD2 (6 bases). Trimming stripped 7 bases from V and 6 bases from J, with 20 bases between. Per germline, CDR1 MNHNS and CDR2 SASEGT. The CDR3 sequence is 15 residues long. The CDR3 loop reads CASNGQGGTSDTQYF. For the CDR3, the DNA is TGTGCCAGCAACGGGCAGGGAGGTACTTCGGATACGCAGTATTTT.